The rows below give T cell receptor beta chains drawn from one sample of a study of cytomegalovirus exposure and HLA in healthy donors. Repertoires were generated with immunoSEQ multiplex PCR, while TCRdb's copy carries only in-frame clones and drops some. Of about 160,000 clones detected, around four fifths appear once; the ten largest clones hold approximately 1.2%. Sequencing was carried out using PBMCs. The receptors come from a boy between 2 and 10 years old in good health and CMV-seronegative. Each CDR3 is given with its conserved first and last residue. Fields, in order: V gene, J gene, D gene, clone size, CDR3 protein, CDR3 DNA. The D gene is left open where the match is weak. Some rows mark clone size as missing; the rest say once, few, many or name a class of expanded clone.

v_call: TRBV7-6; j_call: TRBJ2-5; d_call: TRBD2; clone_size: NA; cdr3_aa: CASSLISGGGTQYF; cdr3_nt: TGTGCCAGCAGCCTCATTAGCGGGGGGGGGACCCAGTACTTC
v_call: TRBV4-1; j_call: TRBJ1-5; d_call: NA; clone_size: NA; cdr3_aa: CASSQETEVDQPQHF; cdr3_nt: TGCGCCAGCAGCCAAGAGACGGAGGTGGATCAGCCCCAGCATTTT
v_call: TRBV21-1; j_call: TRBJ2-4; d_call: NA; clone_size: NA; cdr3_aa: CASSNPQPAGKTKNIQYF; cdr3_nt: TGTGCCAGCAGCAATCCTCAGCCGGCGGGGAAAACCAAAAACATTCAGTACTTC
v_call: TRBV30; j_call: TRBJ1-6; d_call: NA; clone_size: once; cdr3_aa: CAWRPGNHNSPLHF; cdr3_nt: TGTGCCTGGAGGCCCGGGAATCATAATTCACCCCTCCACTTT
v_call: TRBV19; j_call: TRBJ2-1; d_call: NA; clone_size: NA; cdr3_aa: CASSPLGGPGSYNEQFF; cdr3_nt: TGTGCCAGTAGTCCCCTAGGAGGGCCGGGTTCCTACAATGAGCAGTTCTTC
v_call: TRBV29-1; j_call: TRBJ2-7; d_call: TRBD2; clone_size: NA; cdr3_aa: CSVELERGTFYEQYF; cdr3_nt: TGCAGCGTTGAATTAGAGCGGGGAACCTTCTACGAGCAGTACTTC
v_call: TRBV7-2; j_call: TRBJ2-2; d_call: NA; clone_size: NA; cdr3_aa: CASSLVPLQGANTGELFF; cdr3_nt: TGTGCCAGCAGCTTGGTCCCTTTACAGGGCGCGAACACCGGGGAGCTGTTTTTT
v_call: TRBV7-9; j_call: TRBJ2-3; d_call: TRBD2; clone_size: NA; cdr3_aa: CASSSGLGTQYF; cdr3_nt: TGTGCCAGCAGCTCCGGACTAGGAACGCAGTATTTT
v_call: TRBV7-6; j_call: TRBJ1-4; d_call: TRBD1; clone_size: NA; cdr3_aa: CASSLTGATNEKLFF; cdr3_nt: TGTGCCAGCAGCTTAACAGGGGCTACTAATGAAAAACTGTTTTTT
v_call: TRBV19; j_call: TRBJ2-3; d_call: NA; clone_size: NA; cdr3_aa: CASSISGSTDTQYF; cdr3_nt: TGTGCCAGTAGTATAAGCGGAAGCACAGATACGCAGTATTTT
v_call: TRBV4-3; j_call: TRBJ2-7; d_call: NA; clone_size: NA; cdr3_aa: CASSQAGGDYEQYF; cdr3_nt: TGCGCCAGCAGCCAAGCTGGCGGGGACTACGAGCAGTACTTC
v_call: TRBV7-3; j_call: TRBJ2-1; d_call: TRBD2; clone_size: NA; cdr3_aa: CASSLFAGGNNEQFF; cdr3_nt: TGTGCCAGCAGCTTATTCGCGGGAGGGAACAATGAGCAGTTCTTC
v_call: TRBV6-5; j_call: TRBJ1-2; d_call: TRBD1; clone_size: NA; cdr3_aa: CASYRDRNYGYTF; cdr3_nt: TGTGCCAGCTACCGGGACAGGAACTATGGCTACACCTTC
v_call: TRBV27; j_call: TRBJ1-1; d_call: NA; clone_size: NA; cdr3_aa: CASRVTGGAEAFF; cdr3_nt: TGTGCCAGCAGAGTAACGGGTGGAGCTGAAGCTTTCTTT
v_call: TRBV7-8; j_call: TRBJ2-7; d_call: TRBD2; clone_size: NA; cdr3_aa: CASSLVGLAGSYEQYF; cdr3_nt: TGTGCCAGCAGCTTAGTGGGGCTAGCGGGGTCCTACGAGCAGTACTTC
v_call: TRBV11-2; j_call: TRBJ2-5; d_call: TRBD2; clone_size: NA; cdr3_aa: CASSLGGLAEETQYF; cdr3_nt: TGTGCCAGCAGCTTAGGAGGCCTAGCGGAAGAGACCCAGTACTTC
v_call: TRBV9; j_call: TRBJ2-1; d_call: TRBD2; clone_size: NA; cdr3_aa: CASSVGSGGQFF; cdr3_nt: TGTGCCAGCAGCGTAGGCTCGGGGGGGCAGTTCTTC
v_call: TRBV18; j_call: TRBJ1-3; d_call: NA; clone_size: NA; cdr3_aa: CASSPSGNSGNTIYF; cdr3_nt: TGTGCCAGCTCACCCTCGGGTAACTCTGGAAACACCATATATTTT
v_call: TRBV7-2; j_call: TRBJ1-5; d_call: TRBD1; clone_size: few; cdr3_aa: CASSLTGLNQPQHF; cdr3_nt: TGTGCCAGCAGCTTGACAGGGCTCAATCAGCCCCAGCATTTT
v_call: TRBV11-2; j_call: TRBJ2-1; d_call: NA; clone_size: NA; cdr3_aa: CASSLGRAGNEQFF; cdr3_nt: TGTGCCAGCAGCTTAGGGAGGGCGGGGAATGAGCAGTTCTTC
v_call: TRBV9; j_call: TRBJ2-5; d_call: TRBD1; clone_size: NA; cdr3_aa: CASSAWDRVGETQYF; cdr3_nt: TGTGCCAGCAGCGCTTGGGACAGGGTAGGAGAGACCCAGTACTTC
v_call: TRBV6-5; j_call: TRBJ1-1; d_call: TRBD1; clone_size: NA; cdr3_aa: CASSYSTMTGRTEAFF; cdr3_nt: TGTGCCAGCAGTTACTCGACTATGACAGGGCGGACTGAAGCTTTCTTT
v_call: TRBV27; j_call: TRBJ2-7; d_call: TRBD2; clone_size: NA; cdr3_aa: CASSPRAGGAIYEQYF; cdr3_nt: TGTGCCAGCAGCCCCCGAGCGGGAGGCGCCATATACGAGCAGTACTTC
v_call: TRBV4-2; j_call: TRBJ2-5; d_call: TRBD2; clone_size: NA; cdr3_aa: CASSQALSLTSGIQETQYF; cdr3_nt: TGTGCCAGCAGCCAAGCCTTGAGCCTGACTAGCGGGATACAAGAGACCCAGTACTTC
v_call: TRBV15; j_call: TRBJ1-4; d_call: TRBD1; clone_size: NA; cdr3_aa: CATSGGQGNEKLFF; cdr3_nt: TGTGCCACCAGCGGGGGACAGGGAAATGAAAAACTGTTTTTT
v_call: TRBV6-5; j_call: TRBJ2-2; d_call: TRBD1; clone_size: NA; cdr3_aa: CASRATGVTGELFF; cdr3_nt: TGTGCCAGCAGGGCGACAGGGGTCACCGGGGAGCTGTTTTTT
v_call: TRBV29-1; j_call: TRBJ2-3; d_call: TRBD2; clone_size: NA; cdr3_aa: CSSQERGVTDTQYF; cdr3_nt: TGCAGCTCCCAGGAGCGGGGGGTCACAGATACGCAGTATTTT
v_call: TRBV5-1; j_call: TRBJ1-6; d_call: TRBD1; clone_size: NA; cdr3_aa: CASETGTGGSPLHF; cdr3_nt: TGCGCCAGCGAGACCGGGACAGGGGGTTCACCCCTCCACTTT
v_call: TRBV2; j_call: TRBJ1-5; d_call: NA; clone_size: NA; cdr3_aa: CASSGPAGARLSNQPQHF; cdr3_nt: TGTGCCAGCAGTGGGCCGGCAGGGGCCCGCTTGAGCAATCAGCCCCAGCATTTT
v_call: TRBV6-6; j_call: TRBJ1-2; d_call: NA; clone_size: NA; cdr3_aa: CASSYSRGDTLYTF; cdr3_nt: TGTGCCAGCAGTTACTCACGGGGAGATACCCTTTACACCTTC
v_call: TRBV19; j_call: TRBJ1-1; d_call: TRBD1; clone_size: NA; cdr3_aa: CASSGGSGTEAFF; cdr3_nt: TGTGCCAGCTCAGGGGGGTCCGGCACTGAAGCTTTCTTT
v_call: TRBV5-1; j_call: TRBJ2-3; d_call: TRBD2; clone_size: NA; cdr3_aa: CASSLAGRGRTDTQYF; cdr3_nt: TGCGCCAGCAGCTTGGCCGGGCGGGGGAGAACAGATACGCAGTATTTT
v_call: TRBV27; j_call: TRBJ1-2; d_call: NA; clone_size: NA; cdr3_aa: CASSLYGGASYGYTF; cdr3_nt: TGTGCCAGCAGTTTATATGGGGGCGCGAGCTATGGCTACACCTTC
v_call: TRBV18; j_call: TRBJ1-2; d_call: NA; clone_size: NA; cdr3_aa: CASSPGGANYGYTF; cdr3_nt: TGTGCCAGCTCCCCCGGGGGGGCTAACTATGGCTACACCTTC
v_call: TRBV11-2; j_call: TRBJ2-5; d_call: TRBD1; clone_size: NA; cdr3_aa: CASSLSGTGASKTQYF; cdr3_nt: TGTGCCAGCAGCTTATCCGGGACAGGGGCGTCAAAGACCCAGTACTTC
v_call: TRBV5-1; j_call: TRBJ2-5; d_call: NA; clone_size: NA; cdr3_aa: CASSFRETQYF; cdr3_nt: TGCGCCAGCAGCTTTAGAGAGACCCAGTACTTC
v_call: TRBV27; j_call: TRBJ2-1; d_call: TRBD2; clone_size: NA; cdr3_aa: CASRIAGGPREQFF; cdr3_nt: TGTGCCAGCAGAATAGCGGGAGGGCCGCGGGAGCAGTTCTTC
v_call: TRBV6-6; j_call: TRBJ2-7; d_call: NA; clone_size: NA; cdr3_aa: CASRHWGELSSYEQYF; cdr3_nt: TGTGCCAGCAGGCATTGGGGCGAACTATCCTCTTACGAGCAGTACTTC
v_call: TRBV6-1; j_call: TRBJ1-2; d_call: NA; clone_size: NA; cdr3_aa: CASSEGHRDYGYTF; cdr3_nt: TGTGCCAGCAGTGAAGGGCACCGGGACTATGGCTACACCTTC
v_call: TRBV2; j_call: TRBJ2-6; d_call: NA; clone_size: NA; cdr3_aa: CAIPRGGANVLTF; cdr3_nt: TGTGCCATCCCACGGGGTGGGGCCAACGTCCTGACTTTC
v_call: TRBV5-6; j_call: TRBJ2-3; d_call: NA; clone_size: NA; cdr3_aa: CASSLGQVDTQYF; cdr3_nt: TGTGCCAGCAGCTTGGGACAGGTAGATACGCAGTATTTT
v_call: TRBV6-5; j_call: TRBJ2-5; d_call: NA; clone_size: NA; cdr3_aa: CASSSPSGGQETQYF; cdr3_nt: TGTGCCAGCAGTTCCCCCTCCGGCGGCCAAGAGACCCAGTACTTC